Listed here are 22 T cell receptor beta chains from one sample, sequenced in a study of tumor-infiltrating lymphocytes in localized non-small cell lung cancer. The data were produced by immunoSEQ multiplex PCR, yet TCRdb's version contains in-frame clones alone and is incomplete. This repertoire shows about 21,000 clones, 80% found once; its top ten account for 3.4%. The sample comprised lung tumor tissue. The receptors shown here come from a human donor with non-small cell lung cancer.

The CDR3 DNA sequence: TGTGCCAGCAGTGGGTTAGCGGGAGCCGGCGGGGAGCTGTTTTTT. It codes for CASSGLAGAGGELFF. The chain couples TRBV2 to TRBJ2-2, with 9 bases lining up with TRBD2. After removal of 4 bases from V and 7 bases from J, the junction contained 7 bases not matched to a gene. The germline gives CDR1 SNHLY, CDR2 FYNNEI. The CDR3 loop spans 15 amino acids.

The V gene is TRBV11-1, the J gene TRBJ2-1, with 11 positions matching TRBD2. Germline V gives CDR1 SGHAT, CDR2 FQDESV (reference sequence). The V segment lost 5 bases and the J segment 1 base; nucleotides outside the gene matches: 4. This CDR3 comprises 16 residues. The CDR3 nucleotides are TGTGCCAGCAGCCCTAGGACTAGCGGGTCCTACAATGAGCAGTTCTTC. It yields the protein CASSPRTSGSYNEQFF.

This chain's CDR3 is CASSLDGRGDTQYF. In nucleotides, the CDR3 is TGTGCCAGCAGCTTGGACGGGAGGGGGGATACGCAGTATTTT. This chain links TRBV5-4 with TRBJ2-3, with TRBD2 identical over 8 bases. J gave up 6 bases and V 0 bases, and 3 bases lay outside the gene matches. Germline lookup yields CDR1 SGHNT and CDR2 YYREEE (reference sequence). The CDR3 covers 14 residues.

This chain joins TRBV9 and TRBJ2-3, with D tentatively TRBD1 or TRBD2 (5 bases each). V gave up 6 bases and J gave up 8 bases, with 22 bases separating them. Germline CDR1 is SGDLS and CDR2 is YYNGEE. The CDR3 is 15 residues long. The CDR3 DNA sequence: TGTGCCAGCAACACTGGGGACCCCGACTACTTTACGCAGTATTTT. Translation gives CASNTGDPDYFTQYF.

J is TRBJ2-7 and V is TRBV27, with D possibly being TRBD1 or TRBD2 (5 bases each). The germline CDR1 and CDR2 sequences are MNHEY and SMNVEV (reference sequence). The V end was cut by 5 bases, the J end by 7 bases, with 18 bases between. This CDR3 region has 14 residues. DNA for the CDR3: TGTGCCAGCAGTCCCGGGACGTCGGTCCGAGAGCAGTACTTC. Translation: CASSPGTSVREQYF.

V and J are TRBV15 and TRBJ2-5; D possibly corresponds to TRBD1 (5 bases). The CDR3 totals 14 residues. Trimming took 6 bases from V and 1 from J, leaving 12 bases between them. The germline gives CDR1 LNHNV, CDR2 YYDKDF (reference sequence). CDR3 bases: TGTGCCACCAGTCGGACACCGTTCCAAGAGACCCAGTACTTC. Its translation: CATSRTPFQETQYF.

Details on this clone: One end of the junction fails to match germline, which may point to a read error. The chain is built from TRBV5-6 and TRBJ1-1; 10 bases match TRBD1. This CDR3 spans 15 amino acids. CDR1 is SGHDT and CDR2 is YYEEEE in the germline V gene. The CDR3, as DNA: TGTGCCAGCAGTTTGGGACAGGGGTGGAACACTGAAGCTTTCTTT. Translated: CASSLGQGWNTEAFF.

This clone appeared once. Here the CDR3 DNA reads TGTGCCAGCAGCTTGGGAGGTATCACAGATACGCAGTATTTT. It codes for CASSLGGITDTQYF. The chain has TRBV7-9 and TRBJ2-3; D may be TRBD2 (6 bases). Germline V gene sequence: CDR1 SEHNR, CDR2 FQNEAQ (reference sequence). CDR3 length: 14 amino acids. V was pared by 3 bases and J by 2 bases, with 9 bases between.

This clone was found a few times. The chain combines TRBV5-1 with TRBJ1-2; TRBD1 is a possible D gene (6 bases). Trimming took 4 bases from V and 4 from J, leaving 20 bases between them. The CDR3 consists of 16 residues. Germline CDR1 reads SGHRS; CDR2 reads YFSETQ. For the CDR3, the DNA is TGCGCCAGCAGCCCGGGAAGTCGGGACAAAAGCTATGGCTACACCTTC. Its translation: CASSPGSRDKSYGYTF.

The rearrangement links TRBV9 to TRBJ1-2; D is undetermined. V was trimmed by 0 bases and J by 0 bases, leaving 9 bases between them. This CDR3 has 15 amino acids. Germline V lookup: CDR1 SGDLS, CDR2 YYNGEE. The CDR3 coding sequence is TGTGCCAGCAGCGTAGGAATAGGTTCTAACTATGGCTACACCTTC. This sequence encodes CASSVGIGSNYGYTF.

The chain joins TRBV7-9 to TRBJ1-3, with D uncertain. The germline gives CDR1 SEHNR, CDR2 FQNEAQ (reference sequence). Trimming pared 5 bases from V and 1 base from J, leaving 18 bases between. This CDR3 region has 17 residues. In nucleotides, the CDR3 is TGTGCCAGCAGCCTCGGGAGAAGTCCAAGGTCTGGAAACACCATATATTTT. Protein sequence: CASSLGRSPRSGNTIYF.

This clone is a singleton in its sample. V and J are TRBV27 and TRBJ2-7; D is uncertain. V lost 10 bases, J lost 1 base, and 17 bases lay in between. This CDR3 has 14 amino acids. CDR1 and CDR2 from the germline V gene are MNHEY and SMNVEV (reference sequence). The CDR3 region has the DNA TGTGCCACCCACCGGGCAGGCCCTTCCTACGAGCAGTACTTC. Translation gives CATHRAGPSYEQYF.

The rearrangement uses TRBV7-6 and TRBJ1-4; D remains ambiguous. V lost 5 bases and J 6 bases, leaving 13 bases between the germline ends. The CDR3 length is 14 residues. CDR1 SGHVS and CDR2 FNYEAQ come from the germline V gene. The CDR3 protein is CASSPMAGDEKLFF. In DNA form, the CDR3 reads TGTGCCAGCAGCCCGATGGCAGGAGATGAAAAACTGTTTTTT.

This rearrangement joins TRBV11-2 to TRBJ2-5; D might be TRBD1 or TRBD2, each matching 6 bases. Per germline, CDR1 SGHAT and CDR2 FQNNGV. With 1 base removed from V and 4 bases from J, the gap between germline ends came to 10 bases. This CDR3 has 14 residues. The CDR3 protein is CASSLVGGGETQYF. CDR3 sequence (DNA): TGTGCCAGCAGCTTAGTAGGGGGAGGAGAGACCCAGTACTTC.

The CDR3 DNA is TGCGCCAGCAGCTTATTTTTACCCGAAGGCTACACCTTC. This translates into CASSLFLPEGYTF. The gene calls are TRBV5-1 and TRBJ1-2; D gene unclear. Trimming took off 2 bases at V and 8 bases at J, with 13 bases between the two ends. In germline, CDR1 is SGHRS, CDR2 YFSETQ. The CDR3 has 13 residues.

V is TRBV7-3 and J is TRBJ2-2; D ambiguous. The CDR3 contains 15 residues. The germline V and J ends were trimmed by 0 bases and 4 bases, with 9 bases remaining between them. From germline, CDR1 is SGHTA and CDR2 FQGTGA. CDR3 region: CASSLTRVSTGELFF. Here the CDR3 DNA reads TGTGCCAGCAGCTTAACCCGTGTGAGCACCGGGGAGCTGTTTTTT.

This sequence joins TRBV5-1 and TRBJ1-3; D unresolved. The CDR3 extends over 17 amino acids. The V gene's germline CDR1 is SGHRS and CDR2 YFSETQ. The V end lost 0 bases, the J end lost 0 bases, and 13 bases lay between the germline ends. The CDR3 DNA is TGCGCCAGCAGCTTGGACTCCGGACCAATCTCTGGAAACACCATATATTTT. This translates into CASSLDSGPISGNTIYF.

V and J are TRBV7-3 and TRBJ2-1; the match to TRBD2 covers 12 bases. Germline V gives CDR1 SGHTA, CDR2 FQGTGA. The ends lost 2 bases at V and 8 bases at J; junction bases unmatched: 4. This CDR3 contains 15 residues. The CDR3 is CASSLRLAGVDEQFF. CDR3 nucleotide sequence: TGTGCCAGCAGCTTACGACTAGCGGGAGTCGATGAGCAGTTCTTC.

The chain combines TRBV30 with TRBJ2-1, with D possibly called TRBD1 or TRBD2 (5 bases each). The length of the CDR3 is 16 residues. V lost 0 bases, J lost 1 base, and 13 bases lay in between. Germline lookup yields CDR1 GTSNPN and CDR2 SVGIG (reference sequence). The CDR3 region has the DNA TGTGCCTGGAGTGTAAGTAGGGGACCATCCTACAATGAGCAGTTCTTC. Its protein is CAWSVSRGPSYNEQFF.

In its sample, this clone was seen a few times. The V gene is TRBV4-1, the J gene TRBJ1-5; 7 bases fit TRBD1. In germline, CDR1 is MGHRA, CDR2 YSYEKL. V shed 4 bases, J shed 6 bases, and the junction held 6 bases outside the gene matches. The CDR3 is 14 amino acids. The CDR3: CASSPQGGPQPQHF. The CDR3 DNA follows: TGCGCCAGCAGCCCCCAGGGGGGCCCTCAGCCCCAGCATTTT.

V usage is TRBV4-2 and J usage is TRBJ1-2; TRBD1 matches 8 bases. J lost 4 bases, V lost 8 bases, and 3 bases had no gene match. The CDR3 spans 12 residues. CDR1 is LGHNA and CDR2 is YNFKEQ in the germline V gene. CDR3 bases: TGTGCCAGCGGGACAGGCTTCTATGGCTACACCTTC. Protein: CASGTGFYGYTF.

CDR3: CASSSTGRGLDNEQFF. For the CDR3, the DNA is TGTGCCAGCAGCTCGACAGGGAGGGGCTTGGACAATGAGCAGTTCTTC. This rearrangement joins TRBV7-9 to TRBJ2-1, with D perhaps TRBD1 or TRBD2 (7 bases each). Trimming left V 4 bases short and J 5 bases short, with 18 bases between. The germline V gene encodes CDR1 SEHNR and CDR2 FQNEAQ (reference sequence). This CDR3 comprises 16 residues.